This T cell receptor beta chain stems from a study of shared clonotypes between healthy human individuals. Study in general: Each donor had three CD4 naive, three CD4 memory, two CD8 naive and one CD8 memory plate. Findings and limits, study-wide: Sampling used blood alone; tissue repertoires probably differ. A few donors had around 5% of their naive CD4 clonotypes in common.

CD45RO-negative cells were positively selected for CCR7, leaving out terminally differentiated effector memory CD45RA+ cells. The donors, all of them Caucasian adults, lived in Nashville, Tennessee. The germline CDR1 and CDR2 sequences are SGDLS and YYNGEE. The CDR3 is 13 residues long. V was shortened by 0 bases and J by 14 bases, with 14 bases between the two germline ends. TCRdb's table, derived via immunoSEQ multiplex PCR, lists solely in-frame clones and lacks some. The profile shows millions of clones, about 95% of them singletons. As for this clone: Its antigen is unidentified.

The sequenced material came from naive CD8+ T cells sorted from blood. The genes are TRBV9 and TRBJ1-4; D gene ambiguous. The sequence derives from a man between 18 and 29 years old in good health. Here the CDR3 DNA reads TGTGCCAGCAGCGTAGCTGAGACCGGGCCGCTGTTTTTT. Protein sequence: CASSVAETGPLFF.